Here is one TCR beta chain with its context. Its specificity is unknown. This table comes from immunoSEQ multiplex PCR, and its TCRdb copy is limited to in-frame clones, with some not included. The sample holds around 9,000 clones, about 85% seen once. These data belong to a study of immune characteristics of hereditary and idiopathic chronic pancreatitis. Overall study findings and caveats: TCRbeta diversity rose and clonality fell in both pancreatitis groups versus controls. Vbeta-Jbeta usage, including TRBV10, TRBV19, TRBV23 and TRBV5, differed by pancreatitis type. Immune findings may reflect disease duration, since tissue was only from TPIAT.

Chronic pancreatitis tissue was collected during total pancreatectomy with islet autotransplantation. Trimming removed 1 base at V and 1 base at J, with 7 bases between. The CDR3 is 13 residues long. Germline CDR1 is GTSNPN and CDR2 is SVGIG (reference sequence). The V and J genes are TRBV30 and TRBJ1-1; unclear D gene. Sequenced input: pancreas tissue with idiopathic chronic pancreatitis. This clonotype was sampled from a human donor with chronic pancreatitis. The CDR3 loop is CAWSEQRNTEAFF. DNA of the CDR3: TGTGCCTGGAGTGAACAGCGGAACACTGAAGCTTTCTTT. Supplemented by reference TRBV30 and TRBJ1-1, the full variable domain reads SQTIHQWPATLVQPVGSPLSLECTVEGTSNPNLYWYRQAAGRGLQLLFYSVGIGQISSEVPQNLSASRPQDRQFILSSKKLLLSDSGFYLCAWSEQRNTEAFFGQGTRLTVV.